This T cell receptor beta chain was sequenced for a study of CD8 T cells in ankylosing spondylitis. Study-level points and caveats: A TCR beta motif of roughly 8 highly homologous variants appeared characteristic of ankylosing spondylitis blood. There were earlier reports of some motif variants in reactive arthritis synovial fluid and blood.

As to this clonotype: Its specificity is not known.

The V gene end was trimmed by 3 bases and the J gene end by 8 bases; junction bases not matched to a gene: 17. Germline CDR1 is LNHNV and CDR2 is YYDKDF (reference sequence). The CDR3 runs 18 residues. Quantitative 5'-RACE with molecular barcodes produced the TCR beta libraries. TCRdb recomputed calls from the 5' RACE reads with MiXCR, one row per CDR3 protein. This sample carries about 240,000 distinct CDR3 sequences, 8.6% of them seen once, and the ten largest clones take approximately 6.3%. This receptor was obtained from a male donor with ankylosing spondylitis or in good health (not recorded which). Sequencing input: blood, either unsorted or a sorted T cell fraction (not recorded which). The rearrangement uses TRBV15 and TRBJ2-1; TRBD2 matches 9 bases. CDR3 in amino acids: CATSSPLVLSGRQHEQFF. In DNA form, the CDR3 reads TGTGCCACCAGCAGCCCGCTAGTTCTTAGCGGGAGACAACATGAGCAGTTCTTC.